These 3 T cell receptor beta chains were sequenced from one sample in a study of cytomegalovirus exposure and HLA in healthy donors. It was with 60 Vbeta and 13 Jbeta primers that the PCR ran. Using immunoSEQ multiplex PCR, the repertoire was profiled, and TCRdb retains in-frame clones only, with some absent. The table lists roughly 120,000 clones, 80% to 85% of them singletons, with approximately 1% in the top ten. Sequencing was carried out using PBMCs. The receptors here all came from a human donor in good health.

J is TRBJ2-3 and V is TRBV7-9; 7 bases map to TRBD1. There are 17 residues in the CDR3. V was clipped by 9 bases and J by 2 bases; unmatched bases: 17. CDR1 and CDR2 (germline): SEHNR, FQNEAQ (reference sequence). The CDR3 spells CASFPPGQPTLTDTQYF. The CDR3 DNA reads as TGTGCCAGTTTCCCCCCGGGACAGCCAACCCTCACAGATACGCAGTATTTT.

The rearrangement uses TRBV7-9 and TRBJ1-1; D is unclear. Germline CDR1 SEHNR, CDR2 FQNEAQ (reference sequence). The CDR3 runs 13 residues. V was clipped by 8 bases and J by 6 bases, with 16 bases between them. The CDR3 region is CASGPTWPAEAFF. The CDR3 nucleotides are TGTGCCAGCGGCCCCACCTGGCCAGCTGAAGCTTTCTTT.

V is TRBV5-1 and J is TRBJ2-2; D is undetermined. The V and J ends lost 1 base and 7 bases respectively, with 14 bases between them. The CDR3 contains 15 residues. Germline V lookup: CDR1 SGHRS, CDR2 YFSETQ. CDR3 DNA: TGCGCCAGCAGCTTGAGTCCCAGGTTGGACGGGGAGCTGTTTTTT. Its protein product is CASSLSPRLDGELFF.